These 9 T cell receptor beta chains originate from one sample sequenced in a study of blood T cell repertoires in COVID-19. TCRdb's copy holds only in-frame clones and misses some; the assay was immunoSEQ multiplex PCR. The repertoire consists of about 120,000 clones, with 65% to 90% occurring once and the leading ten covering approximately 17%. The sample taken for sequencing was peripheral blood. The receptors come from a woman in her sixties with acute or convalescent COVID-19.

This clone was recorded only once. This rearrangement joins TRBV6-5 to TRBJ2-2; TRBD1 aligns across 7 bases. Trimming removed 7 bases from V and 3 bases from J; junction bases left unmatched: 8. The CDR3 spans 15 residues. Looked up from germline, CDR1 is MNHEY and CDR2 is SVGAGI. The CDR3 loop reads CASKKPGQHTGELFF. CDR3 coding DNA: TGTGCCAGCAAGAAACCGGGACAGCACACCGGGGAGCTGTTTTTT.

V is TRBV7-3 and J is TRBJ2-7; maybe TRBD2 (5 bases). The ends were cut back, 2 bases at V and 6 bases at J, with 11 bases in the middle. The germline V gene encodes CDR1 SGHTA and CDR2 FQGTGA. The CDR3 is made up of 13 amino acids. The CDR3 region is CASSLAEGAEQYF. DNA for the CDR3: TGTGCCAGCAGCTTAGCAGAGGGTGCCGAGCAGTACTTC.

The chain carries TRBV7-6 and TRBJ2-3; D gene unclear. The CDR3 sequence is 14 residues long. Trimming took 3 bases from V and 2 from J, leaving 9 bases between them. Per the germline V gene, CDR1 is SGHVS and CDR2 is FNYEAQ. The CDR3 DNA is TGTGCCAGCAGCTTCGCAGGATTCACAGATACGCAGTATTTT. It specifies CASSFAGFTDTQYF.

The V gene is TRBV9, the J gene TRBJ1-4, with 9 bases aligning to TRBD1. Trimming cost V 3 bases and J 2 bases; bases outside gene matches: 5. This CDR3 has 16 residues. In germline, CDR1 is SGDLS, CDR2 YYNGEE. CDR3: CASSAGTGLTNEKLFF. The CDR3 DNA sequence: TGTGCCAGCAGCGCCGGGACAGGGTTGACTAATGAAAAACTGTTTTTT.

V usage is TRBV5-5 and J usage is TRBJ2-2, with no clear D. V shed 2 bases and J shed 6 bases, with 11 bases lying between them. This CDR3 comprises 14 residues. Germline CDR1 SGHKS, CDR2 YYEKEE (reference sequence). This chain's CDR3 is CASSLMAEAGELFF. DNA for the CDR3: TGTGCCAGCAGCTTAATGGCTGAAGCCGGGGAGCTGTTTTTT.

This chain joins TRBV7-2 and TRBJ1-2; 9 bases are a match to TRBD1. V was pared by 5 bases and J by 6 bases, with 7 bases of the junction left unmatched. This CDR3 comprises 14 residues. Per germline, CDR1 SGHTA and CDR2 FQGNSA. Here the CDR3 reads CASSPQGAVDGYTF. The CDR3 bases are TGTGCCAGCAGCCCACAGGGGGCAGTAGATGGCTACACCTTC.

CDR3 DNA: TGTGCTAGTGGCAAGGGACAGGGAAATACAAAACGCAATCAGCCCCAGCATTTT. This encodes CASGKGQGNTKRNQPQHF. The chain combines TRBV12-5 with TRBJ1-5, with TRBD1 matching over 9 bases. This CDR3 is built from 18 residues. The V gene's germline CDR1 is LGHNT and CDR2 FRNRAP. Trimming cost V 6 bases and J 2 bases; bases outside gene matches: 14.

V is TRBV2 and J is TRBJ2-7; perhaps TRBD2 as D (6 bases). Trimming cost V 6 bases and J 3 bases, with 12 bases left between them. CDR3 size: 13 residues. Germline V gene data show CDR1 as SNHLY and CDR2 as FYNNEI. The CDR3 nucleotides are TGTGCCAGCAGGGCGGGGCCTAACTACGAGCAGTACTTC. It specifies CASRAGPNYEQYF.

The chain combines TRBV11-2 with TRBJ2-7; possible D gene TRBD1, 6 bases. Deletions cut 3 bases from V and 5 bases from J, with 14 bases between. Germline-derived CDR1 and CDR2 are SGHAT and FQNNGV. There are 14 residues in the CDR3. In DNA form, the CDR3 reads TGTGCCAGCAGCTTCCGGGACATGTACGACGAGCAGTACTTC. Translation: CASSFRDMYDEQYF.